The entry that follows covers one T cell receptor beta chain sequence. No antigen is known for it. This specimen belongs to a study of OX40 agonist ivuxolimab in advanced cancers. On the study more broadly: Cancers in dose escalation were hepatocellular, melanoma, renal cell and head and neck.

General study findings and limits: The investigators did not determine what antigen specificity the expanded peripheral T cells had.

The CDR3 contains 16 residues. The V gene's germline CDR1 is SGDLS and CDR2 YYNGEE. J gave up 1 base and V 0 bases, and 6 bases lay outside the gene matches. Data came from immunoSEQ multiplex PCR; TCRdb stores just in-frame clones and leaves some out. The table has more than 55,000 clones, over 75% seen once. This specimen was CD4+ or CD8+ T cells sorted from blood, taken in a trial of the OX40 agonist ivuxolimab. This receptor was identified in an adult with an advanced solid tumor such as melanoma, head and neck, liver or kidney cancer. The chain links TRBV9 to TRBJ2-5; the match to TRBD2 covers 7 bases. The chain's CDR3 is CASSVGLAESQETQYF. CDR3 bases: TGTGCCAGCAGCGTAGGGCTAGCGGAAAGCCAAGAGACCCAGTACTTC.